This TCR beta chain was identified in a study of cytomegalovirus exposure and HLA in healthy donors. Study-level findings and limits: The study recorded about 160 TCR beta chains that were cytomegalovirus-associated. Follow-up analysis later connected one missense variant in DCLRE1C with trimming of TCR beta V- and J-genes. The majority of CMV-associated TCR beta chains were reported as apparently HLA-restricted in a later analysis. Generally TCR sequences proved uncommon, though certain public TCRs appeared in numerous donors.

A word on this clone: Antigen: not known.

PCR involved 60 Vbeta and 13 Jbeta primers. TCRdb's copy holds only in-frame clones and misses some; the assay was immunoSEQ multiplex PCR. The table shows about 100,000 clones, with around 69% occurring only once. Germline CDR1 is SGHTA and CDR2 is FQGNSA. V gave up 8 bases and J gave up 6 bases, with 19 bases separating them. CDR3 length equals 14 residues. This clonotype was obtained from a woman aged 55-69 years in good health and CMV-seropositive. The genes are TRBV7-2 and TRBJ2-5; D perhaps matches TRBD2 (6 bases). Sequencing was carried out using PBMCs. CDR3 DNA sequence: TGTGCCAGCGCGGGAAGCACCCCAGGAAAGACCCAGTACTTC. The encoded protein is CASAGSTPGKTQYF.